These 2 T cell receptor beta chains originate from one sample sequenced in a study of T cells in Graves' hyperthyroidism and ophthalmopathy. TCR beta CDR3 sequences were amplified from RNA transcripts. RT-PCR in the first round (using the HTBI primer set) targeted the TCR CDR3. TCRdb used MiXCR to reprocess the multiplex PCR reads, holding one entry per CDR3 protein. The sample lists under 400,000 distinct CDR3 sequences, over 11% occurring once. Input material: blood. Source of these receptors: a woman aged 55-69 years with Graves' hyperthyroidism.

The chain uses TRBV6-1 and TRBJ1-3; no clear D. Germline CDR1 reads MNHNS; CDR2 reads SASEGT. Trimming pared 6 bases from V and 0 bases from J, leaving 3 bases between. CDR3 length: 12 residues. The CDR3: CASRSSGNTIYF. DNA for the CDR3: TGTGCCAGCAGGAGCTCTGGAAACACCATATATTTT.

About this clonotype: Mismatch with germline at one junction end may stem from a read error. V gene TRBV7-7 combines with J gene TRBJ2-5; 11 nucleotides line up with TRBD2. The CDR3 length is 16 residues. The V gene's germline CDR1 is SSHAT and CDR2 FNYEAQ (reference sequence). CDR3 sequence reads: CASSTGTSGTQETQYF. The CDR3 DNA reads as TGTGCTAGCAGCACAGGGACTAGCGGAACTCAAGAGACCCAGTACTTC.